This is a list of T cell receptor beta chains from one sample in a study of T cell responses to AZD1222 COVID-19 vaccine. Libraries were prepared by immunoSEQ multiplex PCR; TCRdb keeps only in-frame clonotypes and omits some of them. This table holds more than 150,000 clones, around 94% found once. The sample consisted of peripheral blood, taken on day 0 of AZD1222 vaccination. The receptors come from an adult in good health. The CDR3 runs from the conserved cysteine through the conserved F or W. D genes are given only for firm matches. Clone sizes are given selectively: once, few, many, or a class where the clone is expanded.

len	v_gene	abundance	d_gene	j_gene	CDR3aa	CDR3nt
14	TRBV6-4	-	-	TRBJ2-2	CASSDYSHTGELFF	TGTGCCAGCAGTGACTACTCCCACACCGGGGAGCTGTTTTTT
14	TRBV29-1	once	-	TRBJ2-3	CSVVDVTSTDTQYF	TGCAGCGTCGTGGACGTAACCAGCACAGATACGCAGTATTTT
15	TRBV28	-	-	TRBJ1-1	CASTPPRTGFTEAFF	TGTGCCAGCACCCCGCCCCGGACGGGATTCACTGAAGCTTTCTTT
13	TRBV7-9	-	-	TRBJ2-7	CASSLAITYEQYF	TGTGCCAGCAGCTTGGCCATAACCTACGAGCAGTACTTC
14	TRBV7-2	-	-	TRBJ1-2	CASSLASINYGYTF	TGTGCCAGCAGCTTAGCGTCTATCAACTATGGCTACACCTTC
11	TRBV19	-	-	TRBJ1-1	CASSMRTEAFF	TGTGCCAGTAGTATGAGGACTGAAGCTTTCTTT
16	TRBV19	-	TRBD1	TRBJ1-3	CASSNLQGSLGNTIYF	TGTGCCAGTAGTAACCTACAGGGGTCTCTTGGAAACACCATATATTTT
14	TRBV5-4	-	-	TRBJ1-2	CASSLQGQLYGYTF	TGTGCCAGCAGCTTGCAAGGACAACTTTATGGCTACACCTTC
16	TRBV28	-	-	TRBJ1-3	CASSAPHSGSGNTIYF	TGTGCCAGCAGTGCCCCCCACTCAGGCTCTGGAAACACCATATATTTT
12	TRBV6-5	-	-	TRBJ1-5	CASTSGDQPQHF	TGTGCCAGCACCTCGGGGGATCAGCCCCAGCATTTT
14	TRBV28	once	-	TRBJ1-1	CASSFRGESGEAFF	TGTGCCAGCAGTTTCAGAGGGGAATCGGGTGAAGCTTTCTTT
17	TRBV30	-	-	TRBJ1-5	CAWSDYSSGGFNQPQHF	TGTGCCTGGAGTGATTACTCGAGTGGGGGATTCAATCAGCCCCAGCATTTT
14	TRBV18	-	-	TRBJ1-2	CASSLGQPNYGYTF	TGTGCCAGCTCCCTTGGACAGCCTAACTATGGCTACACCTTC
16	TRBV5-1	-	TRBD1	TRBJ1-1	CASSPGQAPDGTEAFF	TGCGCCAGCAGCCCGGGACAGGCCCCCGATGGAACTGAAGCTTTCTTT
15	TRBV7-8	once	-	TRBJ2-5	CASSLADRGGQTQYF	TGTGCCAGCAGCTTAGCTGACAGGGGAGGGCAGACCCAGTACTTC
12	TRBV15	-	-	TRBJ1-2	CATSRSGYGYTF	TGTGCCACCAGCAGATCGGGCTATGGCTACACCTTC
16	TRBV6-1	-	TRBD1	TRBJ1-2	CASSAYFNRGNYGYTF	TGTGCCAGCAGTGCATATTTTAACAGGGGGAACTATGGCTACACCTTC
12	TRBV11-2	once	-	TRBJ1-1	CASSLPYTEAFF	TGTGCCAGCAGCTTACCATACACTGAAGCTTTCTTT